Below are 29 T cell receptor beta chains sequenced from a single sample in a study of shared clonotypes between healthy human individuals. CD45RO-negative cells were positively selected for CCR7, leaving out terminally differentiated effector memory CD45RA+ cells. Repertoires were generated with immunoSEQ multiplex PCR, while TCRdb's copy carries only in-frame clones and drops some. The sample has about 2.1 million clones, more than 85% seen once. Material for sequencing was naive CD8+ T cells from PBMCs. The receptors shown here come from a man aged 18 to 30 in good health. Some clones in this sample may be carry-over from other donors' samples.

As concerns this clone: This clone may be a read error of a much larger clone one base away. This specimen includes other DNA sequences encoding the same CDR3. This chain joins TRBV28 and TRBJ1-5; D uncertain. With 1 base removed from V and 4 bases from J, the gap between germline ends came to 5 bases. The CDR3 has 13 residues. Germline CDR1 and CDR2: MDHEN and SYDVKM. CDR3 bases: TGTGCCAGCAGTTTATTTAGAAATCAGCCCCAGCATTTT. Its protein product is CASSLFRNQPQHF.

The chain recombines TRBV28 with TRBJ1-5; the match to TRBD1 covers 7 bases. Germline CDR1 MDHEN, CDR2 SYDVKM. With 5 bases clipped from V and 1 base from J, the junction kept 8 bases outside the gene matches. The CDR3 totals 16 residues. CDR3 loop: CASSIRQGHSNQPQHF. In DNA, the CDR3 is TGTGCCAGCAGTATCCGACAGGGCCACAGCAATCAGCCCCAGCATTTT.

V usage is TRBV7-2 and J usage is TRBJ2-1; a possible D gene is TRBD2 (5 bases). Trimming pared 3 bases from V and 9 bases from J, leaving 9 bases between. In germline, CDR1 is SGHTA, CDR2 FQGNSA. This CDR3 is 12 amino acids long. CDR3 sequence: CASSFEAVEQFF. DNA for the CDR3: TGTGCCAGCAGCTTTGAAGCGGTTGAGCAGTTCTTC.

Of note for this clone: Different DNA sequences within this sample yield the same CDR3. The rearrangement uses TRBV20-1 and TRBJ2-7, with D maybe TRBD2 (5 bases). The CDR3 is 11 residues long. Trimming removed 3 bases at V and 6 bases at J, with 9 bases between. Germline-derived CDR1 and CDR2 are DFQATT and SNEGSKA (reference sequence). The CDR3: CSAREASEQYF. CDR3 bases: TGCAGTGCTAGGGAGGCGTCCGAGCAGTACTTC.

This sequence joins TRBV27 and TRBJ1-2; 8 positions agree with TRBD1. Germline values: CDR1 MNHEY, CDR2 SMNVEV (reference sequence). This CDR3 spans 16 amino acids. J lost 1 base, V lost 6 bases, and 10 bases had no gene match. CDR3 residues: CASRPTTQGVNYGYTF. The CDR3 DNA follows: TGTGCCAGCAGGCCGACTACACAGGGGGTTAACTATGGCTACACCTTC.

The CDR3 DNA is TGTGCCAGCAGGGGAAGATCGGGCAGCCTCAATCAGCCCCAGCATTTT. Amino acid sequence: CASRGRSGSLNQPQHF. The gene calls are TRBV28 and TRBJ1-5, with D hard to call. Trimming stripped 6 bases from V and 3 bases from J, with 18 bases between. The CDR3 is 16 amino acids. The germline gives CDR1 MDHEN, CDR2 SYDVKM.

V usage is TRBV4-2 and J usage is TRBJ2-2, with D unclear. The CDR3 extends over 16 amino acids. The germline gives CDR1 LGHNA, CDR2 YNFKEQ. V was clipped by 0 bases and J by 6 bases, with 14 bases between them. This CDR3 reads CASSQDLVVSAGELFF. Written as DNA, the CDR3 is TGTGCCAGCAGCCAAGATCTTGTAGTATCGGCCGGGGAGCTGTTTTTT.

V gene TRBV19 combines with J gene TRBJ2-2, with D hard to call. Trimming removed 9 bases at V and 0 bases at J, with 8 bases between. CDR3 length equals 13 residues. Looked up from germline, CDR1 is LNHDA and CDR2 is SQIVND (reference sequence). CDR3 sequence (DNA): TGTGCCAGCCGTCTGCCGAACACCGGGGAGCTGTTTTTT. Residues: CASRLPNTGELFF.

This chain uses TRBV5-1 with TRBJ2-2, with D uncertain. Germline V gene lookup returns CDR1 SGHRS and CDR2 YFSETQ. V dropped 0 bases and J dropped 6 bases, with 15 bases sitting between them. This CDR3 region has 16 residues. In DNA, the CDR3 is TGCGCCAGCAGCTTGGTTCAGGCTAGATTATCCGGGGAGCTGTTTTTT. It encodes CASSLVQARLSGELFF.

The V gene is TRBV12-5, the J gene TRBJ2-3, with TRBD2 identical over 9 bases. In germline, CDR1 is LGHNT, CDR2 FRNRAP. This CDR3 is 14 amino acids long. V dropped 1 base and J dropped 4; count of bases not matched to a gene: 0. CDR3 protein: CASGLGTSADTQYF. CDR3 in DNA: TGTGCTAGTGGTTTGGGGACTAGCGCAGATACGCAGTATTTT.

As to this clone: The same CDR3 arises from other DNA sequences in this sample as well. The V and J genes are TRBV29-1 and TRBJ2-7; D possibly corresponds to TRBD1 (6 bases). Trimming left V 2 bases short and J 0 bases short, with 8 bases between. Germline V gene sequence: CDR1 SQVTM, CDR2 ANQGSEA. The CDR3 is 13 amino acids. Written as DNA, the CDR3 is TGCAGCGTTGAACCGGACAGCTCCTACGAGCAGTACTTC. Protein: CSVEPDSSYEQYF.

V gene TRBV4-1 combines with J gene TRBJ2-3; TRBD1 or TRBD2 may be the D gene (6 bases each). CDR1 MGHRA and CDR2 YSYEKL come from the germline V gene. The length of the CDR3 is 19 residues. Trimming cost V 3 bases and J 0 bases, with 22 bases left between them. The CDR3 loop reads CASSQDRQADYTSTDTQYF. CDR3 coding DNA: TGCGCCAGCAGCCAGGACAGACAGGCGGACTATACTAGCACAGATACGCAGTATTTT.

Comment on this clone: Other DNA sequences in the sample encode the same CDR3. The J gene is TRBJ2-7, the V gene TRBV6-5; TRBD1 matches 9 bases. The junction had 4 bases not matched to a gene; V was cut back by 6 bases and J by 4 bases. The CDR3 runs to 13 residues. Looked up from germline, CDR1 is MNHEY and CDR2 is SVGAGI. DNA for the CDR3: TGTGCCAGCAGGAGGGACAGGGCGTACGAGCAGTACTTC. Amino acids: CASRRDRAYEQYF.

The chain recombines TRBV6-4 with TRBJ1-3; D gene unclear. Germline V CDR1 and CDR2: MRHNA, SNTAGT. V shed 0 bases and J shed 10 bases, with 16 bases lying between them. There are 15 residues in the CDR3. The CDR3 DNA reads TGTGCCAGCAGTGACTCAGACCTCCCGTCGCTGACCATATATTTT. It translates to CASSDSDLPSLTIYF.

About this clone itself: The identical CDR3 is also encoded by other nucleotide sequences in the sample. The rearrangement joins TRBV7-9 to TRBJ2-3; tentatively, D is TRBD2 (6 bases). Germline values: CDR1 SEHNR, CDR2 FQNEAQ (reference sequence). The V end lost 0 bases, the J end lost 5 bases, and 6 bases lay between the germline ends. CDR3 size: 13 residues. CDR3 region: CASSLAAGDTQYF. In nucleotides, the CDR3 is TGTGCCAGCAGCTTAGCAGCGGGAGATACGCAGTATTTT.

The DNA of the CDR3 is TGTGCCAGCAGCTTTTCCAGGGCTGAAGCTTTCTTT. Its protein is CASSFSRAEAFF. The chain combines TRBV5-6 with TRBJ1-1; TRBD1 might be the D (5 bases). The germline V and J ends were trimmed by 2 bases and 6 bases, with 8 bases remaining between them. Looked up from germline, CDR1 is SGHDT and CDR2 is YYEEEE. This CDR3 comprises 12 residues.

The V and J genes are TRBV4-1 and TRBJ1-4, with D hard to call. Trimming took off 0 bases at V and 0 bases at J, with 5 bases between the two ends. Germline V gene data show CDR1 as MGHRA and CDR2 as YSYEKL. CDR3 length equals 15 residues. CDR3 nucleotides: TGCGCCAGCAGCCAAGATCTTGCAACTAATGAAAAACTGTTTTTT. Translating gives CASSQDLATNEKLFF.

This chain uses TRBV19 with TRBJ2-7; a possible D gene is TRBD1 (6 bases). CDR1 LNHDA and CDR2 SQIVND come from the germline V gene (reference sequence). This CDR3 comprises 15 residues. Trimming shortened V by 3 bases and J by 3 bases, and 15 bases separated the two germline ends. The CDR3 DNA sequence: TGTGCCAGTAGTATGAGGGAACAGGGTGTCTACGAGCAGTACTTC. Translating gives CASSMREQGVYEQYF.

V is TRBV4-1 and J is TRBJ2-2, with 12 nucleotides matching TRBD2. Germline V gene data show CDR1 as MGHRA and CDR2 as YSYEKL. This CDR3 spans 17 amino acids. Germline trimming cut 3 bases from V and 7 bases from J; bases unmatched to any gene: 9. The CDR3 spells CASSQRRTSGEGGELFF. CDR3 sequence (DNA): TGCGCCAGCAGCCAGCGGCGGACTAGCGGGGAAGGCGGGGAGCTGTTTTTT.

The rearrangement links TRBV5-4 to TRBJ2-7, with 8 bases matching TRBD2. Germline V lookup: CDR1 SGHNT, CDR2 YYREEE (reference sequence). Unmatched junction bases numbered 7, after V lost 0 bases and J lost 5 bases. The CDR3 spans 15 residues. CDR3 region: CASSLGGTSPNEQYF. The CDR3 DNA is TGTGCCAGCAGCTTGGGAGGGACTAGTCCTAACGAGCAGTACTTC.

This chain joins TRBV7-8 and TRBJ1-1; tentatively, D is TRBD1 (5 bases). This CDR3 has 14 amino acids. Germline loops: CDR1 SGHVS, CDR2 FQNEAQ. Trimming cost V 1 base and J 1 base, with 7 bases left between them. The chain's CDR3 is CASSLVGTNTEAFF. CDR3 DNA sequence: TGTGCCAGCAGCTTAGTAGGGACGAACACTGAAGCTTTCTTT.

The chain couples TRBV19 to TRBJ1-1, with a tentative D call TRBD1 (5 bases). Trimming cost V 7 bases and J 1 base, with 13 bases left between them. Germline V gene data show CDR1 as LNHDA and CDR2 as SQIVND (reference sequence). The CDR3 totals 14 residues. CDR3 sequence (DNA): TGTGCCAGTACCCGGGGGGATAGGAACACTGAAGCTTTCTTT. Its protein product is CASTRGDRNTEAFF.

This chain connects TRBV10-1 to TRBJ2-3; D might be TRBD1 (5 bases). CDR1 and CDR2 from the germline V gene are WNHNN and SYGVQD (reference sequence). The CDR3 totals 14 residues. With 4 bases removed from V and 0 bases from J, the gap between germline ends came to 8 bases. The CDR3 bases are TGCGCCAGCAGTGGACAGTCTAGCACAGATACGCAGTATTTT. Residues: CASSGQSSTDTQYF.

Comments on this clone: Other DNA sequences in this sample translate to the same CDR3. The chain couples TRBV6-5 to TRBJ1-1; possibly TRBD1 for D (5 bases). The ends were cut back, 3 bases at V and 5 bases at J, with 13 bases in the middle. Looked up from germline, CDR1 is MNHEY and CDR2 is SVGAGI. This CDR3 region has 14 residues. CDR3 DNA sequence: TGTGCCAGCAGTTATAGATCGGGGGGTACTGAAGCTTTCTTT. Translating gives CASSYRSGGTEAFF.

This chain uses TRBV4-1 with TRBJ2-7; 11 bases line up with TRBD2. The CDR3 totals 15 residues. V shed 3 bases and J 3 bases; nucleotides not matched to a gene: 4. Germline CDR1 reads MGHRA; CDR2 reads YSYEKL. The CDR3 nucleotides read TGCGCCAGCAGCCACCCGGGACTAGCGGACTACGAGCAGTACTTC. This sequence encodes CASSHPGLADYEQYF.

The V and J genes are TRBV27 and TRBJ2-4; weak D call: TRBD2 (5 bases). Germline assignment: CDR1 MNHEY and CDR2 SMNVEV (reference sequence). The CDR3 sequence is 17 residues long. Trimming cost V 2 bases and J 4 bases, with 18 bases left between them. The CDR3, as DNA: TGTGCCAGCAGTTTAAACCCAGCCGGAGGTCTTAAAAACATTCAGTACTTC. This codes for CASSLNPAGGLKNIQYF.

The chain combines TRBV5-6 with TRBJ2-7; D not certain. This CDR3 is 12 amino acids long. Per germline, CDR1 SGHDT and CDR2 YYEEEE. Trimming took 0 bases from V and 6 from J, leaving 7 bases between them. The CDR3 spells CASSLGNLEQYF. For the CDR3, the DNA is TGTGCCAGCAGCTTGGGTAACCTCGAGCAGTACTTC.

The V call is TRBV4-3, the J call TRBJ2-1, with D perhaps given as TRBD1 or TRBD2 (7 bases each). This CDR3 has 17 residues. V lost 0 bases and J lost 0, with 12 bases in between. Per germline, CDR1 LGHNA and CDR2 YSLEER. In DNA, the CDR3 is TGCGCCAGCAGCCAAGATCGGGGGGACAGCTCCTACAATGAGCAGTTCTTC. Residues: CASSQDRGDSSYNEQFF.

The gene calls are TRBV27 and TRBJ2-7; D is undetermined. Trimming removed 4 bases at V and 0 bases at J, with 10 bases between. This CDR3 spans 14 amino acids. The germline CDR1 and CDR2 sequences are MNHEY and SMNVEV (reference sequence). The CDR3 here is CASSSYPFSYEQYF. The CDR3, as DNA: TGTGCCAGCAGTTCTTACCCCTTCTCCTACGAGCAGTACTTC.